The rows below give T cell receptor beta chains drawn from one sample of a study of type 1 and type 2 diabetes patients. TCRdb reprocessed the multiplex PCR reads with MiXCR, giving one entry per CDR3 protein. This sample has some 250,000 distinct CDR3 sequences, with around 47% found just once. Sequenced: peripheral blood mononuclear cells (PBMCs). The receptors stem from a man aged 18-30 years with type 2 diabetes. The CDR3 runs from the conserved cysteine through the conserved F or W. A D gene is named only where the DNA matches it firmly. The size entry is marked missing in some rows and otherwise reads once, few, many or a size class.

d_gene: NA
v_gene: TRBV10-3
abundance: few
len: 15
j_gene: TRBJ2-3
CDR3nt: TGTGCCATCAGTGAAGGGGGACAAGTCACAGATACGCAGTATTTT
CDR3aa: CAISEGGQVTDTQYF

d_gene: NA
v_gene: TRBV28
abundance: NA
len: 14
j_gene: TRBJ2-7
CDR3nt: TGTGCCAGCAGTCAAGCTGACACTTCCTACGAGCAGTACTTC
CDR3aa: CASSQADTSYEQYF

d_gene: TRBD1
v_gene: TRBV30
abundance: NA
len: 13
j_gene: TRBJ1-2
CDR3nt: TGTGCCTGGAGTAGGGACAGGCCCTATGGCTACACCTTC
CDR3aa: CAWSRDRPYGYTF

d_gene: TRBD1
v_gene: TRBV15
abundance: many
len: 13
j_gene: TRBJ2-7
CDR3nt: TGTGCCACCAGCAGAGACAGGGGGAACGAGCAGTACTTC
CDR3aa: CATSRDRGNEQYF

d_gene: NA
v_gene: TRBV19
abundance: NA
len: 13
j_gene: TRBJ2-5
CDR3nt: TGTGCCAGTACTTCCGGGTACCAAGAGACCCAGTACTTC
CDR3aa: CASTSGYQETQYF

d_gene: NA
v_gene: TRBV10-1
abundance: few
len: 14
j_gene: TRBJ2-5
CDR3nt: TGCGCCAGCAGTTTTGGAAGGGGGCAAGAGACCCAGTACTTC
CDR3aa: CASSFGRGQETQYF

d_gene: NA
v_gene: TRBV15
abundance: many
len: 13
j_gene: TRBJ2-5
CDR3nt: TGTGCCACCTCGCACCCGCCGGGGGAGACCCAGTACTTC
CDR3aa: CATSHPPGETQYF

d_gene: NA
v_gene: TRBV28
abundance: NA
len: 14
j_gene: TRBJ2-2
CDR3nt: TGTGCCAGCAGTTTCGTGGGAGCTACCGGGGAGCTGTTTTTT
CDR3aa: CASSFVGATGELFF

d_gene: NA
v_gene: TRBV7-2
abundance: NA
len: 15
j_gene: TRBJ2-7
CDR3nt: TGTGCCAGCAGCGCCTCCCGGACGGCCTCCTACGAGCAGTACTTC
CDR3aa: CASSASRTASYEQYF

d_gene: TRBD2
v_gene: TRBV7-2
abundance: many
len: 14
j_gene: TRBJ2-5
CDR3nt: TGTGCCAGCAGCTTAGTGGGGGGGCAAGAGACCCAGTACTTC
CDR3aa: CASSLVGGQETQYF

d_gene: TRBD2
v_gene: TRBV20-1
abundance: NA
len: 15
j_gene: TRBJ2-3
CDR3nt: TGCAGTGCTACGGGACTAGCGGGATTCGCAGATACGCAGTATTTT
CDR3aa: CSATGLAGFADTQYF

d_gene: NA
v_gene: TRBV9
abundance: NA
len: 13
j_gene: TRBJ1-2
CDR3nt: TGTGCCAGCAGCCTCGGAGAAGACTATGGCTACACCTTC
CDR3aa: CASSLGEDYGYTF

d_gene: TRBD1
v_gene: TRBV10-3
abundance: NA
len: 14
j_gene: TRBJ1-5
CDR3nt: TGTGCCATCAGTGAGCAGGGGGCAGAGCAGCCCCAGCATTTT
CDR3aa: CAISEQGAEQPQHF

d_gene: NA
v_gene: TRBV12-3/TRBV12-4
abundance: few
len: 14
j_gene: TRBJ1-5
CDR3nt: TGTGCCAGCAGCTCTGGGGGGGCTAATCAGCCCCAGCATTTT
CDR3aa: CASSSGGANQPQHF

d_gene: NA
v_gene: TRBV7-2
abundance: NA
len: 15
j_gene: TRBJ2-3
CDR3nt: TGTGCCAGCAGCTTAGCACGCAAAAACACAGATACGCAGTATTTT
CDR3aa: CASSLARKNTDTQYF

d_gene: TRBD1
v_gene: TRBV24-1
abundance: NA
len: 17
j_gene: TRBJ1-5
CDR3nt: TGTGCCACCATCGTTAACCGGGACAGGAGTTTCAATCAGCCCCAGCATTTT
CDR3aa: CATIVNRDRSFNQPQHF

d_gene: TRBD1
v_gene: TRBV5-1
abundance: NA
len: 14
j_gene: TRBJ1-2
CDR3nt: TGTGCCAGCAGCCAATCGGGACAGGGCTATGGCTACACCTTC
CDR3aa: CASSQSGQGYGYTF

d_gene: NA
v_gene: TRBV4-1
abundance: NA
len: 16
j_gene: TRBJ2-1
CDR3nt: TGCGCCAGCAGCCAGCCGTCTGACGGGTACTACAATGAGCAGTTCTTC
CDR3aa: CASSQPSDGYYNEQFF

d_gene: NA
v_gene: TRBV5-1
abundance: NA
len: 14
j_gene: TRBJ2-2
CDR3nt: TGCGCCAGCAGCCTAACAGGGGGGGCGGAAGAACTGTTTTTT
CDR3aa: CASSLTGGAEELFF

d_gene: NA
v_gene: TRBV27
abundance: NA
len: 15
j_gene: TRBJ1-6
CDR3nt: TGTGCCAGCAGACCCCCCCGGACGGGCAATTCACCCCTCCACTTT
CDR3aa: CASRPPRTGNSPLHF

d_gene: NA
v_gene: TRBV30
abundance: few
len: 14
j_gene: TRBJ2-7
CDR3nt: TGTGCCTGGGCGGTGGGCCGAGGGACCTACGAGCAGTACTTC
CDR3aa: CAWAVGRGTYEQYF

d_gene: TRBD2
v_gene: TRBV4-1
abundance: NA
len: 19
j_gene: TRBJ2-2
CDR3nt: TGCGCCAGCAGCCAACGTCTAACAGCGGGGGGTTCGAACACCGGGGAGCTGTTTTTT
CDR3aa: CASSQRLTAGGSNTGELFF

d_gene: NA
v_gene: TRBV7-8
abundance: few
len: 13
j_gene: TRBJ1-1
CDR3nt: TGTGCCAGCAGCTACTCGCCCCTTGGTGAAGCTTTCTTT
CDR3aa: CASSYSPLGEAFF

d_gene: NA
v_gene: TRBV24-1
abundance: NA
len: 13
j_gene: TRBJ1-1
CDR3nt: TGTGCCACCAGTGATTTAGGGGGTTCTGAAGCTTTCTTT
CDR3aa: CATSDLGGSEAFF

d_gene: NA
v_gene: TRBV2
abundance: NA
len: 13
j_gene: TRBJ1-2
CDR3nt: TGTGCCGGCCTCTCGGCAGATCTATATGGCTACACCTTC
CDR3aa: CAGLSADLYGYTF

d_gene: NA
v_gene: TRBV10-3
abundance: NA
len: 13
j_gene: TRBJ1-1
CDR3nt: TGTGCCAGCAGTCTACAGAAGAACACTGAAGCTTTCTTT
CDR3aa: CASSLQKNTEAFF

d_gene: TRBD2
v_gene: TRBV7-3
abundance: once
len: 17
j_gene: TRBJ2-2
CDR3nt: TGTGCCAGCAGCCAATTGACTAGCGGGAGAGGCACCGGGGAGCTGTTTTTT
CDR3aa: CASSQLTSGRGTGELFF

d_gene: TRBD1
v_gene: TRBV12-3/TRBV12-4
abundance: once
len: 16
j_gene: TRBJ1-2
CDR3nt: TGTGCCAGCAGTTATGTAAGGACAGGGGGCGGCTATGGCTACACCTTC
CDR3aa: CASSYVRTGGGYGYTF

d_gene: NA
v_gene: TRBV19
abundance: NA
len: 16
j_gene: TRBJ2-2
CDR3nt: TGTGCCAGTAGTATCTGGGTAGCGGAGAACACCGGGGAGCTGTTTTTT
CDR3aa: CASSIWVAENTGELFF